This TCR beta chain was captured in a study of T cells in Graves' hyperthyroidism and ophthalmopathy (dated by TCRdb to between 2017 and 2020). At the level of the whole study: To identify distinguishing TCR V-J signatures, a discovery cohort of around 98 patients was used, comprising 40 to 45 with Graves' ophthalmopathy and about 59 with stable Graves' hyperthyroidism. The paper describes TCR Vbeta CDR3 sequencing of roughly 130 peripheral blood samples, made up of about 40 ophthalmopathy patients, roughly 75 hyperthyroidism patients and 17 progressor patients. Following sampling, methimazole starting at 30 mg daily was given to hyperthyroidism patients, and high-dose intravenous methylprednisolone was given to ophthalmopathy patients. Thyroid tissue and blood T-cell repertoires from six Graves' hyperthyroidism patients were also compared in the study. For training and testing, the 100 or so patients in the discovery cohort were randomly divided in a 7:3 ratio. Prospective prediction of ophthalmopathy was tested in an independent validation cohort of 18 to 20 hyperthyroidism patients and around 16 patients who later progressed to ophthalmopathy.

This clonotype was counted a few times. What this receptor recognizes is not known. Base qualities are not at hand, and no much larger clone is one base apart. The TCR beta CDR3 regions were amplified from the RNA transcripts. A first-round RT-PCR of the TCR CDR3 used the HTBI primer set with the Qiagen OneStep RT-PCR kit. Libraries were constructed in a second round of multiplex PCR, after which size selection and purification were performed. Sequencing of the libraries was done on an Illumina HiSeq2000 using paired-end 100 bp reads. Per the authors' processing: SOAPnuke was used to process the raw data, throwing out any read that contained adapters or uncalled bases, had a mean Phred below 15, or lacked an exact constant-primer or identifier match. High-quality paired reads were merged with COPE v1.2.5, and unique nucleotide sequences were defined as clonotypes. MiTCR v1.1 was used to align the clonotypes against IMGT TRBV, TRBD and TRBJ reference segments. Only V-J combinations with frequency above 0.0001, covering about 99% of repertoires, were analysed. A TCS score was defined as the ratio of F50 (clonal expansion) to E x V (chaos), with BLOSUM62-based TCRdist applied between CDR3 peptides within each V-J. Welch's t-statistics and random forest reduced around 520 V-J features to 10 to 15, which were used in a naive Bayes classifier (R e1071). Thyroid-blood repertoire similarity was quantified with the Morisita-Horn index. TCRdb reran the public reads through fastp at Q25 and MiXCR, keeping productive beta chains. Each CDR3 protein appears once, grouped with its most common genes and DNA. The V and J calls reflect TCRdb's pipeline rather than the authors' work. The table for this sample lists approximately 700,000 distinct CDR3 sequences; just under 45% of them were counted only once. About 7.7% of the sample lies in the top ten.

Study-level results and caveats: During validation, the model predicted progression to ophthalmopathy a median of around 7 months ahead of onset, with approximately 70% sensitivity and 72% to 85% specificity. Most expanded thyroid clonotypes (frequency above 0.001) were also found in blood, which suggests that blood repertoires may mirror thyroid immune responses. Ophthalmopathy was separated from stable hyperthyroidism by a 13 V-J signature model, with 85% to 90% sensitivity and roughly 81% specificity obtained in cross-validation and 80%/75% obtained in testing. Sample size was not statistically predetermined, and blinding of investigators to group allocation was not performed.

V is pared back by 6 bases and J by 1 base, with 18 bases lying between the germline termini. CDR1 MNHNS and CDR2 SASEGT were looked up in the germline V gene. The CDR3 holds 16 amino acids from the cysteine to the phenylalanine. The DNA shown is the 48-base CDR3, in frame from base 1. Patients with uncontrolled infections, other autoimmune diseases, pregnancy or lactation were excluded. Diagnoses relied on clinical symptoms, serum thyroxine and TRAb, thyroid ultrasound and orbital computed tomography. Total RNA was extracted using Trizol reagent, and RNA quality was assessed on an Agilent 2100 Bioanalyzer.

The chain is made from TRBV6-1 and TRBJ1-2, and possibly TRBD1, on 6 matching bases. This TCR derives from an adult man with Graves' disease, either hyperthyroidism or ophthalmopathy (not recorded which). Sequencing was carried out using peripheral blood or thyroid tissue (not recorded which). The CDR3 amino acid sequence is: CASSVPLGGSNYGYTF. The DNA reads as follows: TGTGCCAGCAGCGTTCCCCTCGGGGGCAGTAACTATGGCTACACCTTC.